This T cell receptor beta chain was sequenced for a study of blood T cell repertoires in COVID-19 (dated by TCRdb to the early 2020s). Some background on the complete study: Samples from collaborators originated in the United States, Italy and Spain and spanned both the acute and convalescent phases of COVID-19. The prospective study material was composed of cDNA or gDNA derived from T cells, B-cell-depleted T cells, or PBMCs. Deeply sampled blood TCRbeta repertoires from subjects exposed to, actively infected with, or recovered from COVID-19 were included in the dataset. The repertoires were released in a freely available public database meant as a resource for research on the immune response to SARS-CoV-2. Samples came from the ongoing ImmuneRACE study (first 160 participants) plus 1,254 subjects from 6 global collaborators. The sample metadata nearly always contained a de-identified subject ID, COVID-19 status, age in years and sex. Where HLA class I and class II types were available, the types were taken from metadata supplied by the sample provider, not from assay-based typing. The investigation overall reported the following: The quantity of clinical and demographic metadata differed by source and by participant and was supplied without curation.

TCRbeta CDR3 regions were amplified from genomic DNA using the immunoSEQ Assay, a bias-controlled multiplex PCR. As for the authors' bioinformatics: The number of nucleated cells in each sample was estimated by amplification of reference gene primers within the assay. To quantify the absolute abundance of each unique TCRbeta CDR3 rearrangement, sequence reads were collapsed and filtered. Productive Simpson clonality was computed per sample as the square root of Simpson's diversity index over productive rearrangements. As stored in TCRdb, this immuneACCESS dataset retains in-frame rearrangements with V and J assigned. A fraction of the clones does not appear; measured against another copy, unresolved V genes explain less than half of the discrepancy, and the remainder lacks a known reason. That table supplies the V and J calls and clone size; D and trimming were determined from the DNA. This sample has roughly 200,000 clones in its table, and around 78% of those were observed once. The ten largest make up 2.8% of the sample.

Each collaborating institution followed its own protocols to collect whole blood in K2EDTA tubes. For TCRbeta analysis, collaborator samples were shipped as frozen whole blood, as isolated PBMCs, or as DNA extracted from either sample type. Turning to this clone: Its antigen is currently not known. One base away there is no much larger clone; base qualities are not given.

Trimmed from V: 4 bases; trimmed from J: 4 bases; junction bases lacking a gene match: 9. The CDR3 goes from the cysteine to the phenylalanine over 16 residues. CDR3 DNA only is kept here, 48 bases in frame from base 1. The germline V gene supplies CDR1 SGHTS and CDR2 YDEGEE. This clonotype originated in a woman older than 75 with active or convalescent COVID-19. Input material: peripheral blood. The chain was built from TRBV5-8 and TRBJ2-2, with TRBD1 identical over 8 junction bases. The CDR3 region: CASSGRTGNSTGELFF. The nucleotide sequence is given as TGTGCCAGCAGCGGACGGACAGGGAATTCCACCGGGGAGCTGTTTTTT.